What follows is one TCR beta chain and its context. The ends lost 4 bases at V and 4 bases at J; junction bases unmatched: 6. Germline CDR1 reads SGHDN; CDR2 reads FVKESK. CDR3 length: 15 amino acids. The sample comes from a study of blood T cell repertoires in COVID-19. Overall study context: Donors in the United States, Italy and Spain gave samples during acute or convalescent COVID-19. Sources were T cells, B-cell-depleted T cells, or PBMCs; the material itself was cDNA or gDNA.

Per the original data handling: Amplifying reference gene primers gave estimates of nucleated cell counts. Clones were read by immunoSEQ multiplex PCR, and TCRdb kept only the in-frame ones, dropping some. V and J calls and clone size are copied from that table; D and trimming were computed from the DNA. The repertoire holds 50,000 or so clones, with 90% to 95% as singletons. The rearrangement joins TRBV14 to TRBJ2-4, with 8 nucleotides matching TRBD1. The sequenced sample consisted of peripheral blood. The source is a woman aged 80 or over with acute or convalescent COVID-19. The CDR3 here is CASSRAGQGKNIQYF. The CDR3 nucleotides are TGTGCCAGCAGCCGGGCCGGACAGGGAAAAAACATTCAGTACTTC.